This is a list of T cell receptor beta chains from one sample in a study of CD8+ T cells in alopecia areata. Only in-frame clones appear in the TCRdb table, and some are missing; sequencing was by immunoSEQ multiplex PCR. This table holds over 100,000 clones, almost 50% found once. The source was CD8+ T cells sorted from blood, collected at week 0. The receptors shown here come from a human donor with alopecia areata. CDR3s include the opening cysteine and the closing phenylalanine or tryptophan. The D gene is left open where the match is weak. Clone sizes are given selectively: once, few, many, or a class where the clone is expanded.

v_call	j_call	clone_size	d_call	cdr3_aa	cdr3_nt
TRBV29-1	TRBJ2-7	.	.	CSVTGIAYEQYF	TGCAGCGTTACAGGGATAGCCTACGAGCAGTACTTC
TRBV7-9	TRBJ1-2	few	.	CASSSVGGYTF	TGTGCCAGCAGCTCAGTGGGGGGCTACACCTTC
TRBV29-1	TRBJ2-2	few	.	CSVVGGAGELFF	TGCAGCGTTGTAGGGGGGGCCGGGGAGCTGTTTTTT
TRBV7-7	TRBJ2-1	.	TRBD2	CASSLVGRAEQFF	TGTGCTAGCAGCTTAGTAGGGAGGGCCGAGCAGTTCTTC
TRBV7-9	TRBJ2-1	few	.	CASSLRLGAASYNEQFF	TGTGCCAGCAGCTTACGTCTCGGAGCGGCTTCCTACAATGAGCAGTTCTTC
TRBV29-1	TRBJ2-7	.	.	CSVELANGGYEQYF	TGCAGCGTTGAACTAGCGAACGGGGGCTACGAGCAGTACTTC
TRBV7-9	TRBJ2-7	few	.	CASSPRQAYEQYF	TGTGCCAGCAGCCCCCGACAGGCCTACGAGCAGTACTTC
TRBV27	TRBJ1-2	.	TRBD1	CASSLIKTGDVRGYTF	TGTGCCAGCAGTTTAATTAAAACAGGGGACGTGAGAGGCTACACCTTC
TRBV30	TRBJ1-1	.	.	CAWKPFEAFF	TGTGCCTGGAAGCCCTTTGAAGCTTTCTTT
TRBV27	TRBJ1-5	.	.	CASSSGFREPQHF	TGTGCCAGCAGTTCCGGTTTCAGGGAACCCCAGCATTTT
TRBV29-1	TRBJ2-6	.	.	CSVPRGGGTGANVLTF	TGCAGCGTTCCCCGGGGAGGGGGAACTGGGGCCAACGTCCTGACTTTC
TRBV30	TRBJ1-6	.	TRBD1	CAWEPGQGYSPLHF	TGTGCCTGGGAACCGGGACAGGGCTATTCACCCCTCCACTTT
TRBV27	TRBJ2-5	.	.	CASSLVGSGETQYF	TGTGCCAGCAGTTTAGTAGGGAGTGGGGAGACCCAGTACTTC
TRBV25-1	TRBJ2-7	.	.	CASAGSSSYEQYF	TGTGCCAGCGCAGGGTCCAGCTCCTACGAGCAGTACTTC
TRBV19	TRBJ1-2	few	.	CASRPVGLDGYTF	TGTGCCAGTAGACCGGTCGGGCTGGATGGCTACACCTTC
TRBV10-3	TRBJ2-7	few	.	CAIRREDRRTYEQYF	TGTGCCATCAGAAGGGAAGACAGGCGAACCTACGAGCAGTACTTC
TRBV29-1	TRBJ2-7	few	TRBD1	CSVTGQPYEQYF	TGCAGCGTAACGGGACAGCCGTACGAGCAGTACTTC
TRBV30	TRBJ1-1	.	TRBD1	CAWSSTGSATEAFF	TGTGCCTGGAGTTCGACAGGGTCGGCCACTGAAGCTTTCTTT
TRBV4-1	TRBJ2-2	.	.	CASSQWTTGELFF	TGCGCCAGCAGCCAATGGACAACCGGGGAGCTGTTTTTT
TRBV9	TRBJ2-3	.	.	CASSVEGGATDTQYF	TGTGCCAGCAGCGTGGAGGGCGGGGCAACAGATACGCAGTATTTT
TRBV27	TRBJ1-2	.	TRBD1	CASSSGQGVNGYTF	TGTGCCAGCAGTTCCGGACAGGGGGTTAATGGCTACACCTTC
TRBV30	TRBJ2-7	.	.	CAWSDPGLRYEQYF	TGTGCCTGGAGTGACCCGGGACTTCGATACGAGCAGTACTTC
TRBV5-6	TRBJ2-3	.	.	CASSLEARGVTDTQYF	TGTGCCAGCAGCTTGGAGGCCAGGGGAGTGACAGATACGCAGTATTTT
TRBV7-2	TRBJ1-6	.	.	CASSLVRRSIRPLHF	TGTGCCAGCAGCTTAGTACGGAGATCCATCCGACCCCTCCACTTT
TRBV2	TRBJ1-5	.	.	CASREASNQPQHF	TGTGCCAGCAGGGAGGCAAGCAATCAGCCCCAGCATTTT
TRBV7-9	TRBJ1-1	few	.	CASSLVGRNTEAFF	TGTGCCAGCAGCTTAGTGGGCAGGAACACTGAAGCTTTCTTT
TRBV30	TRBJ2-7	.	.	CAWKDGSYEQYF	TGTGCCTGGAAGGACGGATCCTACGAGCAGTACTTC
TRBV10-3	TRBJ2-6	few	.	CAISDPVEWGANVLTF	TGTGCCATCAGTGACCCGGTGGAATGGGGGGCCAACGTCCTGACTTTC
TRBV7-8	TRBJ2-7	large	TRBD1	CASSFGTGYEQYF	TGTGCCAGCAGCTTTGGGACAGGCTACGAGCAGTACTTC
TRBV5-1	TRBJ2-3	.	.	CASSFWGGGTDTQYF	TGCGCCAGCAGCTTCTGGGGGGGCGGCACAGATACGCAGTATTTT
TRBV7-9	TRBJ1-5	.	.	CASSLGPDSNQPQHF	TGTGCCAGCAGCTTAGGGCCGGATAGCAATCAGCCCCAGCATTTT
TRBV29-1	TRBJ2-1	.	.	CSVEDEISYNEQFF	TGCAGCGTTGAGGACGAGATCTCCTACAATGAGCAGTTCTTC
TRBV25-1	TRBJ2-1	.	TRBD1	CASSGEEIIQGAEFF	TGTGCCAGCAGCGGTGAAGAAATCATACAGGGGGCCGAGTTCTTC
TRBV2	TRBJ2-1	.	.	CASSDIDNEQFF	TGTGCCAGCAGTGATATCGACAATGAGCAGTTCTTC
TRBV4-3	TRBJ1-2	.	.	CASSQELGLHYGYTF	TGCGCCAGCAGCCAAGAGCTGGGCCTCCACTATGGCTACACCTTC
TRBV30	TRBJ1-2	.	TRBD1	CAWAQGAVGYTF	TGTGCCTGGGCGCAGGGGGCTGTAGGCTACACCTTC
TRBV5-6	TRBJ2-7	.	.	CASSFKYEQYF	TGTGCCAGCAGCTTTAAATACGAGCAGTACTTC
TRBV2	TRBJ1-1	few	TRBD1	CASSEITGDTEAFF	TGTGCCAGCAGTGAAATAACAGGGGACACTGAAGCTTTCTTT
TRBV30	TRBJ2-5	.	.	CAWSVPGEGLEETQYF	TGTGCCTGGAGTGTACCCGGAGAGGGTTTGGAAGAGACCCAGTACTTC
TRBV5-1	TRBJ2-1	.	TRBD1	CASSSWGQGSKEQFF	TGCGCCAGCAGCTCCTGGGGACAGGGTTCGAAGGAGCAGTTCTTC